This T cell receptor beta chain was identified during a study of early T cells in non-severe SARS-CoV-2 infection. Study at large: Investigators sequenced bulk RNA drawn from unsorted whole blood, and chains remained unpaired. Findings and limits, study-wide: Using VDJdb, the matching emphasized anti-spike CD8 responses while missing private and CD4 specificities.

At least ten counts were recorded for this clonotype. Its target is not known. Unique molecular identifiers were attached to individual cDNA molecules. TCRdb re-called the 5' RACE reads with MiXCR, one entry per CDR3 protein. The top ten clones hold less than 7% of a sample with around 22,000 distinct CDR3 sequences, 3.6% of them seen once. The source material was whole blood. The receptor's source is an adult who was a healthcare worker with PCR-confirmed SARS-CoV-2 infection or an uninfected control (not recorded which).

CDR3 in amino acids: CASSRDYGVVDTQYF. In DNA, the CDR3 is TGTGCCAGCAGTCGGGACTACGGCGTGGTAGATACGCAGTATTTT. The chain uses TRBV7-2 and TRBJ2-3, with 7 bases lining up with TRBD2. V dropped 6 bases and J dropped 5; count of bases not matched to a gene: 11. Per the germline V gene, CDR1 is SGHTA and CDR2 is FQGNSA. The CDR3 has 15 residues.